These 30 T cell receptor beta chains share one sample of origin, sequenced in a study of lymphopenia after photon versus proton radiotherapy. Measured with immunoSEQ multiplex PCR; TCRdb has only the in-frame clones, and not every one. Of 50,000 or so clones listed, roughly 90% are singletons. The sample consisted of peripheral blood, taken from a patient treated with photon-based radiotherapy. These TCRs come from a woman in her thirties or forties with cholangiocarcinoma.

V usage is TRBV30 and J usage is TRBJ1-1; D remains ambiguous. Trimming removed 4 bases from V and 4 bases from J, with 10 bases in between. Germline V gives CDR1 GTSNPN, CDR2 SVGIG (reference sequence). This CDR3 spans 12 amino acids. The CDR3 coding sequence is TGTGCCTGGACCCAAACGAGCACTGAAGCTTTCTTT. It encodes CAWTQTSTEAFF.

The CDR3 DNA is TGTGCCAGCGGTCGGGGGGTATCCTACGAGCAGTACTTC. This codes for CASGRGVSYEQYF. The chain combines TRBV6-5 with TRBJ2-7, with 7 bases lining up with TRBD2. Trimming cost V 8 bases and J 1 base; bases outside gene matches: 5. The V gene's germline CDR1 is MNHEY and CDR2 SVGAGI. The CDR3 covers 13 residues.

Notes on this clone: The junction and the germline gene differ at one end; a read error may be behind it. This CDR3 reads CASSFGTDKYF. CDR3 DNA sequence: TGCGCCAGCAGTTTTGGGACGGACAAATACTTT. This chain joins TRBV5-1 and TRBJ1-1, with D possibly matching TRBD1 (5 bases). Germline loops: CDR1 SGHRS, CDR2 YFSETQ. This CDR3 spans 11 amino acids.

On this clone itself: The junction shows a germline mismatch at one end, possibly a read error. The gene calls are TRBV7-7 and TRBJ2-1, with 12 bases identical to TRBD2. The V gene's germline CDR1 is SSHAT and CDR2 FNYEAQ (reference sequence). The CDR3 length is 14 residues. CDR3 in amino acids: CASSPSGGGNEQFF. The DNA for the CDR3 is TGTGCTAGCAGCCCTAGCGGGGGGGGCAATGAGCAGTTCTTC.

A remark on this clone: The junction departs from the called germline gene at one end, perhaps through a read error. The J gene is TRBJ2-1, the V gene TRBV7-7, with D perhaps TRBD1 (6 bases). The CDR3 is 15 residues long. Per the germline V gene, CDR1 is SSHAT and CDR2 is FNYEAQ (reference sequence). Here the CDR3 reads CASSLGRGNFDEQFF. The DNA for the CDR3 is TGTGCTAGCAGCTTAGGCAGGGGAAATTTTGATGAGCAGTTCTTC.

The gene calls are TRBV5-1 and TRBJ2-1; TRBD2 matches 13 bases. V shed 2 bases, J shed 8 bases, and the junction held 4 bases outside the gene matches. The CDR3 covers 15 residues. Per the germline V gene, CDR1 is SGHRS and CDR2 is YFSETQ. CDR3 residues: CASSLGLAGDHEQFF. For the CDR3, the DNA is TGCGCCAGCAGCTTAGGACTAGCGGGAGACCATGAGCAGTTCTTC.

This chain joins TRBV28 and TRBJ1-1; D unclear. Per the germline V gene, CDR1 is MDHEN and CDR2 is SYDVKM. CDR3 size: 12 residues. Trimming pared 5 bases from V and 0 bases from J, leaving 4 bases between. This chain's CDR3 is CASSPMNTEAFF. CDR3 DNA sequence: TGTGCCAGCAGTCCCATGAACACTGAAGCTTTCTTT.

This clone came up once. This rearrangement joins TRBV28 to TRBJ1-3; perhaps TRBD1 as D (5 bases). The CDR3 has 13 residues. Per germline, CDR1 MDHEN and CDR2 SYDVKM. V shed 6 bases and J shed 0 bases, with 6 bases lying between them. CDR3 nucleotides: TGTGCCAGCAGCCAGGGCTCTGGAAACACCATATATTTT. Translating gives CASSQGSGNTIYF.

The gene calls are TRBV5-4 and TRBJ2-7, with D hard to call. The CDR3 covers 13 residues. Trimming took off 1 base at V and 0 bases at J, with 5 bases between the two ends. Germline values: CDR1 SGHNT, CDR2 YYREEE (reference sequence). Here the CDR3 DNA reads TGTGCCAGCAGCTTGCCGAGCTCCTACGAGCAGTACTTC. Translated, it gives CASSLPSSYEQYF.

V usage is TRBV9 and J usage is TRBJ2-3; D perhaps matches TRBD1 (6 bases). The length of the CDR3 is 15 residues. CDR1 SGDLS and CDR2 YYNGEE come from the germline V gene. Trimming stripped 1 base from V and 2 bases from J, with 11 bases between. CDR3 nucleotides: TGTGCCAGCAGCGTATCAGGGGAGAACACAGATACGCAGTATTTT. As protein: CASSVSGENTDTQYF.

The chain links TRBV9 to TRBJ1-6; D gene ambiguous. Trimming removed 0 bases from V and 9 bases from J, with 10 bases in between. The length of the CDR3 is 14 residues. Germline V CDR1 and CDR2: SGDLS, YYNGEE. Here the CDR3 DNA reads TGTGCCAGCAGCGTAGAGGCAGCGGTTTCACCCCTCCACTTT. Protein: CASSVEAAVSPLHF.

This chain links TRBV27 with TRBJ2-3, with TRBD2 matching over 10 bases. The CDR3 is 17 amino acids. CDR1 is MNHEY, CDR2 SMNVEV, per germline (reference sequence). V dropped 2 bases and J dropped 0; count of bases not matched to a gene: 5. This CDR3 reads CASSLRSGRGSTDTQYF. In DNA, the CDR3 is TGTGCCAGCAGTTTACGCAGCGGGAGGGGCAGCACAGATACGCAGTATTTT.

V and J are TRBV27 and TRBJ1-2, with 10 bases identical to TRBD1. CDR3 length: 13 residues. CDR1 and CDR2 from the germline V gene are MNHEY and SMNVEV (reference sequence). The ends lost 5 bases at V and 8 bases at J; junction bases unmatched: 5. CDR3 in amino acids: CASSDRGREGYTF. CDR3 DNA: TGTGCCAGCAGTGACAGGGGGCGGGAAGGCTACACCTTC.

The rearrangement links TRBV5-1 to TRBJ1-1; D gene uncertain. The germline V and J ends were trimmed by 2 bases and 0 bases, with 5 bases remaining between them. Germline V lookup: CDR1 SGHRS, CDR2 YFSETQ. The CDR3 runs 13 residues. The CDR3 reads CASSFVMNTEAFF. CDR3 nucleotide sequence: TGCGCCAGCAGCTTCGTCATGAACACTGAAGCTTTCTTT.

This clone has just a few counts. The chain employs TRBV5-4 and TRBJ2-7, with 13 bases lining up with TRBD2. With 4 bases clipped from V and 9 bases from J, the junction kept 13 bases outside the gene matches. The CDR3 length is 16 residues. CDR1 SGHNT and CDR2 YYREEE come from the germline V gene (reference sequence). This chain's CDR3 is CASSPPPGTSGTGQYF. The DNA for the CDR3 is TGTGCCAGCAGCCCGCCCCCGGGGACTAGCGGGACGGGGCAGTACTTC. Full variable domain (rest looked up from reference TRBV5-4 and TRBJ2-7): ETGVTQSPTHLIKTRGQQVTLRCSSQSGHNTVSWYQQALGQGPQFIFQYYREEENGRGNFPPRFSGLQFPNYSSELNVNALELDDSALYLCASSPPPGTSGTGQYFGPGTRLTVT.

This clone has only one observation. The rearrangement links TRBV10-2 to TRBJ2-7; tentatively, D is TRBD2 (5 bases). V lost 2 bases and J lost 0, with 11 bases in between. The CDR3 covers 15 residues. Per germline, CDR1 WSHSY and CDR2 SAAADI. CDR3 sequence reads: CASSEPRRISYEQYF. The CDR3 region has the DNA TGCGCCAGCAGTGAGCCCAGGAGGATCTCCTACGAGCAGTACTTC.

V is TRBV5-4 and J is TRBJ2-7, with 8 bases fitting TRBD2. After removal of 4 bases from V and 3 bases from J, the junction contained 15 bases not matched to a gene. The germline V gene encodes CDR1 SGHNT and CDR2 YYREEE (reference sequence). CDR3 size: 17 residues. The CDR3 coding sequence is TGTGCCAGCAGCCGGTCAACCTCCGGGACTAGGGACTACGAGCAGTACTTC. Protein: CASSRSTSGTRDYEQYF.

The rearrangement joins TRBV19 to TRBJ1-5; tentative D call: TRBD1 (5 bases). Trimming removed 2 bases at V and 7 bases at J, with 18 bases between. CDR3 length: 16 amino acids. Germline V lookup: CDR1 LNHDA, CDR2 SQIVND (reference sequence). Here the CDR3 reads CASSIRRGDLGQPQHF. The CDR3 DNA sequence: TGTGCCAGTAGTATACGTAGAGGGGACCTAGGACAGCCCCAGCATTTT.

The rearrangement uses TRBV7-8 and TRBJ1-4; TRBD1 matches 9 bases. The CDR3 is 17 amino acids. V lost 0 bases and J lost 4; bases outside the gene matches: 6. Germline assignment: CDR1 SGHVS and CDR2 FQNEAQ. The CDR3 sequence: CASSLAGTGILNEKLFF. CDR3 DNA sequence: TGTGCCAGCAGCTTAGCCGGGACAGGGATCCTTAATGAAAAACTGTTTTTT.

The chain uses TRBV27 and TRBJ2-2; TRBD2 aligns across 11 bases. V was clipped by 0 bases and J by 5 bases; unmatched bases: 5. Per germline, CDR1 MNHEY and CDR2 SMNVEV (reference sequence). This CDR3 has 17 amino acids. CDR3 amino acids: CASSLSLLAGGTGELFF. The DNA for the CDR3 is TGTGCCAGCAGTTTATCTCTCCTAGCGGGAGGTACCGGGGAGCTGTTTTTT.

Here the CDR3 reads CATPQGGLNTEAFF. DNA of the CDR3: TGTGCCACCCCCCAAGGGGGGCTGAACACTGAAGCTTTCTTT. The V call is TRBV27, the J call TRBJ1-1, with D possibly TRBD1 on 6 matching bases. V was trimmed by 10 bases and J by 0 bases, leaving 15 bases between them. Per germline, CDR1 MNHEY and CDR2 SMNVEV (reference sequence). The length of the CDR3 is 14 residues.

This chain uses TRBV4-3 with TRBJ1-4; D not certain. V lost 0 bases and J 1 base, leaving 9 bases between the germline ends. The germline V gene encodes CDR1 LGHNA and CDR2 YSLEER. This CDR3 has 16 residues. DNA of the CDR3: TGCGCCAGCAGCCAAGATTGGGGTCGAACTAATGAAAAACTGTTTTTT. As protein: CASSQDWGRTNEKLFF.

The chain combines TRBV21-1 with TRBJ2-3; the table's D call TRBD2 went unverified against the DNA. TRBV21-1 is flagged as a pseudogene. CDR3 length equals 13 residues. This chain's CDR3 is CASSSRPGDTQYF. CDR3 nucleotide sequence: TGTGCCAGCAGCTCCCGGCCGGGAGATACGCAGTATTTT.

The chain links TRBV9 to TRBJ1-1; D not certain. CDR3 length equals 15 residues. With 4 bases removed from V and 0 bases from J, the gap between germline ends came to 13 bases. The germline gives CDR1 SGDLS, CDR2 YYNGEE. The CDR3 region is CASSPRGGMNTEAFF. CDR3 sequence (DNA): TGTGCCAGCAGCCCCCGTGGAGGGATGAACACTGAAGCTTTCTTT.

V usage is TRBV5-1 and J usage is TRBJ1-1; unclear D gene. V was shortened by 0 bases and J by 1 base, with 4 bases between the two germline ends. CDR3 length equals 13 residues. Germline V lookup: CDR1 SGHRS, CDR2 YFSETQ. The CDR3, as DNA: TGCGCCAGCAGCTTGGGAAAGAACACTGAAGCTTTCTTT. This sequence encodes CASSLGKNTEAFF.

The rearrangement uses TRBV20-1 and TRBJ2-3; D unclear. The germline V gene has CDR1 DFQATT and CDR2 SNEGSKA (reference sequence). Trimming shortened V by 5 bases and J by 5 bases, and 5 bases separated the two germline ends. This CDR3 comprises 10 residues. CDR3 nucleotides: TGCAGTGCTGGATTAGATACGCAGTATTTT. This encodes CSAGLDTQYF.

V gene TRBV11-3 combines with J gene TRBJ2-2, with TRBD1 as a possible D gene (6 bases). Germline CDR1 is SGHNT and CDR2 is YENEEA. The CDR3 length is 13 residues. Trimming removed 8 bases from V and 2 bases from J, with 9 bases in between. The CDR3 reads CASGDINTGELFF. In nucleotides, the CDR3 is TGTGCCAGCGGGGACATCAACACCGGGGAGCTGTTTTTT.

The CDR3 DNA sequence: TGCGCCAGCAGCCAAGACGGTCGGGTTTCACCCCTCCACTTT. This codes for CASSQDGRVSPLHF. This sequence joins TRBV4-3 and TRBJ1-6; no clear D gene. The germline CDR1 and CDR2 sequences are LGHNA and YSLEER. The V and J ends lost 0 bases and 9 bases respectively, with 9 bases between them. CDR3 length: 14 residues.

The chain carries TRBV2 and TRBJ2-2; D is ambiguous. V lost 4 bases to trimming and J lost 3 bases, with 9 bases between them. CDR1 is SNHLY and CDR2 is FYNNEI in the germline V gene. This CDR3 contains 14 residues. CDR3 in amino acids: CASSVKRDTGELFF. The DNA for the CDR3 is TGTGCCAGCAGTGTAAAACGTGACACCGGGGAGCTGTTTTTT.

The rearrangement links TRBV27 to TRBJ2-6; D remains ambiguous. This CDR3 contains 14 residues. Germline V gene sequence: CDR1 MNHEY, CDR2 SMNVEV (reference sequence). Trimming took 3 bases from V and 8 from J, leaving 11 bases between them. CDR3 nucleotide sequence: TGTGCCAGCAGTTTGTCATCTGCGACCAACGTCCTGACTTTC. Translated: CASSLSSATNVLTF.